Detailed here is one T cell receptor beta chain. This sample was taken from a study of blood T cell repertoires in COVID-19. The method was immunoSEQ multiplex PCR; TCRdb's version includes in-frame clones alone and lacks a portion of them. The sample has about 180,000 clones; roughly 88% are singletons. The CDR3 runs to 15 residues. V shed 6 bases, J shed 2 bases, and the junction held 8 bases outside the gene matches. Germline V gene lookup returns CDR1 SNHLY and CDR2 FYNNEI. The clonotype originates from a human donor with active or convalescent COVID-19. The donor label of this sample is uncertain. J is TRBJ2-3 and V is TRBV2; 7 nucleotides agree with TRBD2. Material for sequencing was peripheral blood. This CDR3 reads CASRLSSGYTDTQYF. In DNA, the CDR3 is TGTGCCAGCAGACTTTCTAGCGGCTACACAGATACGCAGTATTTT.